These 9 T cell receptor beta chains share one sample of origin, sequenced in a study of blood T cell repertoires in COVID-19. Using immunoSEQ multiplex PCR, the repertoire was profiled, and TCRdb retains in-frame clones only, with some absent. The sample contains approximately 250,000 clones, about 89% of which appear only once. The sample consisted of peripheral blood. The source of these receptors is a man aged 40-49 years with active or convalescent COVID-19.

This clone was seen a few times. The chain links TRBV11-2 to TRBJ1-1; no definite D call. Looked up from germline, CDR1 is SGHAT and CDR2 is FQNNGV. The germline V and J ends were trimmed by 6 bases and 4 bases, with 12 bases remaining between them. The CDR3 runs 13 residues. CDR3: CASRFEGTTEAFF. CDR3 bases: TGTGCCAGCAGATTCGAGGGAACCACTGAAGCTTTCTTT.

V and J are TRBV5-1 and TRBJ2-1, with D perhaps TRBD2 (6 bases). V was clipped by 3 bases and J by 8 bases, with 18 bases between them. The V gene's germline CDR1 is SGHRS and CDR2 YFSETQ. The CDR3 extends over 15 amino acids. The CDR3 nucleotides read TGCGCCAGCAGCTGGGGGGTTGGCGACGGCGATGAGCAGTTCTTC. It codes for CASSWGVGDGDEQFF.

A single count supports this clone. This chain links TRBV7-2 with TRBJ1-5; 7 nucleotides align to TRBD1. This CDR3 is 14 amino acids long. Germline values: CDR1 SGHTA, CDR2 FQGNSA. J was trimmed by 3 bases and V by 5 bases; bases with no gene match: 4. Here the CDR3 reads CASSPGQVNQPQHF. In nucleotides, the CDR3 is TGTGCCAGCAGCCCAGGACAGGTCAATCAGCCCCAGCATTTT.

The CDR3 loop is CASSIDSLAGGPRDTQYF. In DNA form, the CDR3 reads TGTGCCAGTAGTATAGATTCCTTGGCGGGAGGGCCCAGAGATACGCAGTATTTT. V usage is TRBV19 and J usage is TRBJ2-3; TRBD2 aligns across 9 bases. J lost 5 bases, V lost 0 bases, and 12 bases had no gene match. The length of the CDR3 is 18 residues. Germline CDR1 reads LNHDA; CDR2 reads SQIVND (reference sequence).

Only one count was recorded for this clone. The rearrangement links TRBV28 to TRBJ1-6; the match to TRBD1 covers 7 bases. This CDR3 comprises 15 residues. In germline, CDR1 is MDHEN, CDR2 SYDVKM. V was pared by 6 bases and J by 8 bases, with 10 bases of the junction left unmatched. CDR3 nucleotide sequence: TGTGCCAGCAGCGCACTACAGGGGAGGCATTCACCCCTCCACTTT. It yields the protein CASSALQGRHSPLHF.

Written as DNA, the CDR3 is TGCGCCAGCAGCCAAGAACACCGAGGGGGCTCTGGCTACACCTTC. This encodes CASSQEHRGGSGYTF. The chain has TRBV4-1 and TRBJ1-2; 7 nucleotides line up with TRBD1. The CDR3 loop spans 15 amino acids. Germline V gives CDR1 MGHRA, CDR2 YSYEKL. J lost 7 bases, V lost 0 bases, and 8 bases had no gene match.

The rearrangement uses TRBV5-1 and TRBJ2-1; perhaps TRBD2 as D (6 bases). The CDR3 is made up of 16 amino acids. The germline V gene encodes CDR1 SGHRS and CDR2 YFSETQ. V gave up 3 bases and J gave up 7 bases, with 20 bases separating them. The CDR3, as DNA: TGCGCCAGCAGCTCCGTGGCGGGGACGGGCGGGAATGAGCAGTTCTTC. Translating gives CASSSVAGTGGNEQFF.

V usage is TRBV6-1 and J usage is TRBJ2-7; 9 bases are shared with TRBD1. CDR1 and CDR2 from the germline V gene are MNHNS and SASEGT. This CDR3 comprises 14 residues. The junction had 4 bases not matched to a gene; V was cut back by 2 bases and J by 5 bases. CDR3 sequence reads: CASSERDRDNEQYF. The CDR3, as DNA: TGTGCCAGCAGTGAACGGGACAGGGACAACGAGCAGTACTTC.

This chain uses TRBV24-1 with TRBJ2-7; 11 nucleotides line up with TRBD2. The CDR3 is 15 residues long. Trimming at V came to 3 bases and at J to 4 bases, leaving 4 bases not matched to a gene. Germline assignment: CDR1 KGHDR and CDR2 SFDVKD. CDR3 nucleotide sequence: TGTGCCACCAGTGATACTAGCGGGAGTGGGTACGAGCAGTACTTC. This translates into CATSDTSGSGYEQYF.